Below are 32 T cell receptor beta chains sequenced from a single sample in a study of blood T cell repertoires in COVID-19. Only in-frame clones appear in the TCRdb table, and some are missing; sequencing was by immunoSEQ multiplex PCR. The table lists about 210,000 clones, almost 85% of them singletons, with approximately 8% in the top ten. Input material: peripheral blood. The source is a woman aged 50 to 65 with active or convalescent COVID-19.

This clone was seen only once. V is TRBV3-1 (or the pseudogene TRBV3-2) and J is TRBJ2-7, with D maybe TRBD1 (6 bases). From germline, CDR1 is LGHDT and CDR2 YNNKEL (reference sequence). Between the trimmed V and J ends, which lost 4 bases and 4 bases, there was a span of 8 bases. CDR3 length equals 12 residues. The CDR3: CASSPQGYEQYF. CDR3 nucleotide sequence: TGTGCCAGCAGCCCACAGGGTTACGAGCAGTACTTC.

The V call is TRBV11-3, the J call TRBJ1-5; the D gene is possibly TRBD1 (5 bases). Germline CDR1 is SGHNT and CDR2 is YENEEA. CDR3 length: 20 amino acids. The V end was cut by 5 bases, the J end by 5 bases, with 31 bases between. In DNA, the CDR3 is TGTGCCAGCAGCCCCAGCATACTGAGGCCCTTGGGAGGGGAACATCAGCCCCAGCATTTT. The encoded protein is CASSPSILRPLGGEHQPQHF.

The CDR3 DNA follows: TGCGCCAGCAGCTTGGCCGACAGGGGGCCGAGGAACACTGAAGCTTTCTTT. Amino acid sequence: CASSLADRGPRNTEAFF. The chain employs TRBV5-1 and TRBJ1-1, with 10 bases matching TRBD1. This CDR3 comprises 17 residues. Looked up from germline, CDR1 is SGHRS and CDR2 is YFSETQ. V dropped 0 bases and J dropped 1; count of bases not matched to a gene: 6.

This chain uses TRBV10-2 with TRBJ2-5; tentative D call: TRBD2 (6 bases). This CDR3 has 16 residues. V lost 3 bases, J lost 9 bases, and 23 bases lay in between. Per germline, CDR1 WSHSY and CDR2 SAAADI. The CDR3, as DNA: TGCGCCAGCAGTGATGGCGGAGGGAGCCCGATGGTGGCCCAGTACTTC. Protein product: CASSDGGGSPMVAQYF.

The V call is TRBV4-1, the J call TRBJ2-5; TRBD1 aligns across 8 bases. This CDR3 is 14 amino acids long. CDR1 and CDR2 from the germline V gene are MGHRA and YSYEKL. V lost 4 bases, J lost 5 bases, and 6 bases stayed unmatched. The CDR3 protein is CASSRGTGWETQYF. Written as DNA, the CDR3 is TGCGCCAGCAGCCGAGGGACAGGTTGGGAGACCCAGTACTTC.

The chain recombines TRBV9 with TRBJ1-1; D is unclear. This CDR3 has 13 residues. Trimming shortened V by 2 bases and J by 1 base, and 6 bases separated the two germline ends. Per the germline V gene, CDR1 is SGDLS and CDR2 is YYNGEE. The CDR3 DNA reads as TGTGCCAGCAGCGTCACTCAGAACACTGAAGCTTTCTTT. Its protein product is CASSVTQNTEAFF.

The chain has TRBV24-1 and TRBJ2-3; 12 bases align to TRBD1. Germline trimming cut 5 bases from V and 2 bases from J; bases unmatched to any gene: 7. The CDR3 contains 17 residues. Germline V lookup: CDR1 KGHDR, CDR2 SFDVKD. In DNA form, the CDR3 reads TGTGCCACCAGTGGGGCCGGGACAGGGGGCAACACAGATACGCAGTATTTT. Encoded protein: CATSGAGTGGNTDTQYF.

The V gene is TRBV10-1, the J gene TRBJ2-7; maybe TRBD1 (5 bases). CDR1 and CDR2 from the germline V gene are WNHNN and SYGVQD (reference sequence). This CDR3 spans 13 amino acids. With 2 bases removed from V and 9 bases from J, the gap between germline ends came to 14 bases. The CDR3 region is CASSERQGLRQYV. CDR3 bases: TGCGCCAGCAGTGAGCGTCAGGGCCTGCGGCAGTACGTC.

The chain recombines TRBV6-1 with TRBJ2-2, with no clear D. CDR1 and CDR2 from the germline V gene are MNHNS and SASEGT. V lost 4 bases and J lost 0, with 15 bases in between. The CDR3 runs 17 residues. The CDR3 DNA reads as TGTGCCAGCAGTGCCCCCCACAGTCTAACGAACACCGGGGAGCTGTTTTTT. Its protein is CASSAPHSLTNTGELFF.

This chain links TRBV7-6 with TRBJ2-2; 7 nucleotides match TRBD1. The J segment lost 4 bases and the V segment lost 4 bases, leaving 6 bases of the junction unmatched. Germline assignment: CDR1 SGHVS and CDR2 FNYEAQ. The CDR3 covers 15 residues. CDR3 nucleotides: TGTGCCAGCAGCTCCGACAGGGAAGGCACCGGGGAGCTGTTTTTT. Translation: CASSSDREGTGELFF.

This CDR3 is CATSRDKSGTGGSTEAFF. CDR3 nucleotides: TGTGCCACCAGCAGAGATAAATCAGGGACAGGGGGCTCCACTGAAGCTTTCTTT. V gene TRBV15 combines with J gene TRBJ1-1; 12 bases line up with TRBD1. Germline V gene sequence: CDR1 LNHNV, CDR2 YYDKDF (reference sequence). V was clipped by 0 bases and J by 4 bases; unmatched bases: 9. The CDR3 loop spans 18 amino acids. The entire variable domain, with the rest obtained from reference TRBV15 and TRBJ1-1, is as follows: DAMVIQNPRYQVTQFGKPVTLSCSQTLNHNVMYWYQQKSSQAPKLLFHYYDKDFNNEADTPDNFQSRRPNTSFCFLDIRSPGLGDTAMYLCATSRDKSGTGGSTEAFFGQGTRLTVV.

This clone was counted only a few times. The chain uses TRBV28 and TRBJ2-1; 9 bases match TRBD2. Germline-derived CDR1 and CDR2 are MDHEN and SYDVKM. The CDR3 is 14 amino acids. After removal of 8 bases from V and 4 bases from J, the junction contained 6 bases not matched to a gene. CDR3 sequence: CASLRGGAYNEQFF. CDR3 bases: TGTGCCAGCTTGCGCGGGGGGGCGTACAATGAGCAGTTCTTC.

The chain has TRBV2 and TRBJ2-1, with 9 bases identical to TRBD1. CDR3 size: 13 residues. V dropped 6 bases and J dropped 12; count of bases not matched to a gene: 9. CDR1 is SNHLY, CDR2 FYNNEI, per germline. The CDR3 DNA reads TGTGCCAGCAGCCAACAACAGGGGGCAAGGCAGTTCTTC. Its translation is CASSQQQGARQFF.

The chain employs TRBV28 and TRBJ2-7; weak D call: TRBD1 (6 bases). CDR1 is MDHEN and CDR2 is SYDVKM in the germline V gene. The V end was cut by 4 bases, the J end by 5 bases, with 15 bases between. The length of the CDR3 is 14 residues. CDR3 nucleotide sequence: TGTGCCAGCAGTTCCCCAGGGGTGTTGAACGAGCAGTACGTC. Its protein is CASSSPGVLNEQYV.

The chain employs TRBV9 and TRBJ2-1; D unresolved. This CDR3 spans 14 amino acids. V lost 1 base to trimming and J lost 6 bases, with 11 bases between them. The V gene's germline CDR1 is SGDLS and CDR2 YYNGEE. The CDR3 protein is CASSVIAKGNEQFF. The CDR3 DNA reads TGTGCCAGCAGCGTAATAGCTAAAGGCAATGAGCAGTTCTTC.

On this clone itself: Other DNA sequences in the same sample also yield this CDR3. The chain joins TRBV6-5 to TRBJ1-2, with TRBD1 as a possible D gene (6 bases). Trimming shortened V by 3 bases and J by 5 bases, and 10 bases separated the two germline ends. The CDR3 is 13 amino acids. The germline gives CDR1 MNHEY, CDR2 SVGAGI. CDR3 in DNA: TGTGCCAGCAGTTATAGGCAGGGGTATGGCTACACCTTC. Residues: CASSYRQGYGYTF.

The CDR3 nucleotides are TGTGCCAGCAGGGGAGGGACGGCCTACGAGCAGTACTTC. Its translation is CASRGGTAYEQYF. The chain couples TRBV6-5 to TRBJ2-7, with TRBD2 matching over 7 bases. V dropped 6 bases and J dropped 2; count of bases not matched to a gene: 4. This CDR3 is 13 amino acids long. CDR1 is MNHEY, CDR2 SVGAGI, per germline.

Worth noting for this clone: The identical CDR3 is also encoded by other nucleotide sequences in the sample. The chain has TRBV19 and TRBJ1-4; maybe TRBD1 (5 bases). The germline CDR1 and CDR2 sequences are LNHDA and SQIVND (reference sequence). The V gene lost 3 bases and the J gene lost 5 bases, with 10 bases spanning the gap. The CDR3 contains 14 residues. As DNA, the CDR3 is TGTGCCAGTAGTATGGGACTCCGCAATGAAAAACTGTTTTTT. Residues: CASSMGLRNEKLFF.

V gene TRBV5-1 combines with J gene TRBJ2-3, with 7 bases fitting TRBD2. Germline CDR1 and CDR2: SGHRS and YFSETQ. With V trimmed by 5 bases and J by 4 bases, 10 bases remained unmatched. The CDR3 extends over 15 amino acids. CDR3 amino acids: CASRGRVEFADTQYF. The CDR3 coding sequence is TGCGCCAGCAGGGGGAGGGTCGAGTTTGCAGATACGCAGTATTTT.

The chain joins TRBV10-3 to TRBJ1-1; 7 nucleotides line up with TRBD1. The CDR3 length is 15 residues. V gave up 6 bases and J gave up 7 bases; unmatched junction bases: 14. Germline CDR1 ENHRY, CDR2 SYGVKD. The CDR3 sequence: CAIREFSGTANEAFF. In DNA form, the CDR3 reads TGTGCCATCAGGGAATTCTCCGGGACAGCAAATGAAGCTTTCTTT.

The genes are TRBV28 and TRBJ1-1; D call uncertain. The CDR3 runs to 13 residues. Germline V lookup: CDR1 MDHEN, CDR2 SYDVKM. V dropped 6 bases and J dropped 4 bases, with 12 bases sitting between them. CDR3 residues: CASSQESPTEAFF. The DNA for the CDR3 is TGTGCCAGCAGCCAAGAGAGCCCCACTGAAGCTTTCTTT.

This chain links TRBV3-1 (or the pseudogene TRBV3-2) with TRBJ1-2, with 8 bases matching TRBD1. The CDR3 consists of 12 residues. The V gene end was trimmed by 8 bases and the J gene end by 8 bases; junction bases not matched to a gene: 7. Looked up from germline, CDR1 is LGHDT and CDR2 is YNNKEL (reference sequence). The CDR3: CASSPGGGGYTF. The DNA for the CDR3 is TGTGCCAGCTCCCCAGGGGGCGGGGGCTACACCTTC.

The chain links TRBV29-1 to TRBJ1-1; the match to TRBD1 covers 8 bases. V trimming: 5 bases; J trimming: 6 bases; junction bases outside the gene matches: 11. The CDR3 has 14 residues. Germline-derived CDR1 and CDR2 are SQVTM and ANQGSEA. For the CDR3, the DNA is TGCAGCGTTTCGGACAGGGCAGGAATCGCTGAAGCTTTCTTT. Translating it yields CSVSDRAGIAEAFF.

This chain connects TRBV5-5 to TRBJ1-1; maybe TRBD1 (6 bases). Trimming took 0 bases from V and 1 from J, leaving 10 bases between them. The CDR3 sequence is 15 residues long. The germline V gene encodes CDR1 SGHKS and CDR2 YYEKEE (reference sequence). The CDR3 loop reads CASSLDVRGNTEAFF. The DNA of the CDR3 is TGTGCCAGCAGCTTGGATGTCAGGGGGAACACTGAAGCTTTCTTT.

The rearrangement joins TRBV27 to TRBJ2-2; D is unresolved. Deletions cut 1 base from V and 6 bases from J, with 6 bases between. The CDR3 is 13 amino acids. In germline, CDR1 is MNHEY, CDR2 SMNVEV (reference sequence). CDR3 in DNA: TGTGCCAGCAGTTTATGGAGATCCGGGGAGCTGTTTTTT. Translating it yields CASSLWRSGELFF.

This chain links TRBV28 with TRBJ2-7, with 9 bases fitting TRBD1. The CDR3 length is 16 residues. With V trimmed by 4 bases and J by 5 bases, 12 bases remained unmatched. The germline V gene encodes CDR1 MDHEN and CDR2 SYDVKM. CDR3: CASSSPGLTGGDEQYV. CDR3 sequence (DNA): TGTGCCAGCAGTTCGCCGGGCCTGACAGGGGGAGACGAGCAGTACGTC.

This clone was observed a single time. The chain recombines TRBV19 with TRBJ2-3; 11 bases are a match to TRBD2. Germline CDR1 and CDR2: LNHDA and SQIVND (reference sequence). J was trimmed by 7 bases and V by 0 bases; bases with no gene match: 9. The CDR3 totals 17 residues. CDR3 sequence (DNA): TGTGCCAGTAGTATAGATGGTAGCGGGAGGGCCGGAAATACGCAGTATTTT. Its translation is CASSIDGSGRAGNTQYF.

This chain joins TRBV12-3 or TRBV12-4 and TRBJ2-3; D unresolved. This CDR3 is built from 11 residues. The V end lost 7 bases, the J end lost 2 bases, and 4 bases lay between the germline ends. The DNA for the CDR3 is TGTGCCAGCACCCTCACAGATACGCAGTATTTT. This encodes CASTLTDTQYF.

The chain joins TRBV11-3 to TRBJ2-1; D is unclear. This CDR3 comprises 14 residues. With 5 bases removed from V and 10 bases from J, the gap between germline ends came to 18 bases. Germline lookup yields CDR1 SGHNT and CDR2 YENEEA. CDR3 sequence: CASSPTLDPREQFF. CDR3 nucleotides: TGTGCCAGCAGCCCCACCCTAGATCCTAGGGAGCAGTTCTTC.

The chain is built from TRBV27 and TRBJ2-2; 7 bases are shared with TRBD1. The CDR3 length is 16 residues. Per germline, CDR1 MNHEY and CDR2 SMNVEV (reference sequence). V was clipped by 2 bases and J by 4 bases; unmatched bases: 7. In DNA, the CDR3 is TGTGCCAGCAGTTTACAAGGGACAGTGCCCACCGGGGAGCTGTTTTTT. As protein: CASSLQGTVPTGELFF.

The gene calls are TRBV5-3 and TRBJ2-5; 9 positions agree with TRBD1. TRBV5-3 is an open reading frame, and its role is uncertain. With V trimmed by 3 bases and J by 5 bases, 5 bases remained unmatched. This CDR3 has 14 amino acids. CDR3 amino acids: CARSCRDRAETQYF. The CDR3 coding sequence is TGTGCCAGAAGCTGCCGGGACAGGGCGGAGACCCAGTACTTC.

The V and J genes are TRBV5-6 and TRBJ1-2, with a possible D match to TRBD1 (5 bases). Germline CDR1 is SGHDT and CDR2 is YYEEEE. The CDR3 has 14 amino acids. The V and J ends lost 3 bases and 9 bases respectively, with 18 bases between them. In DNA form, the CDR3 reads TGTGCCAGCAGCTCCTGGACCGGGGCGGGAAGCTACACCTTC. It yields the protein CASSSWTGAGSYTF.